This T cell receptor beta chain was sequenced for a study of CD8 T cells in Susac syndrome. Study-wide results and caveats: As the study acknowledged, the number of individuals in its TCR sequencing and HLA analysis was relatively small.

Sequencing of TCR beta was performed on blood CD8+ and CD4+ T cells. The CD8+ and CD4+ T cells were negatively isolated, with the TEMRA cells enriched by FACS. Reverse transcription of roughly 0.5 to 1 ug RNA used random hexamers. The method of amplification for TCR beta CDR3 was immunoSEQ multiplex PCR, covering 54 Vbeta and 13 Jbeta. TCRdb used MiXCR to reprocess the immunoSEQ multiplex PCR reads, holding one entry per CDR3 protein. The sample includes about 150,000 distinct CDR3 sequences, approximately 93% seen only once; the top ten take around 0.1%. The CDR3 is 16 residues long. The germline gives CDR1 SGHDT, CDR2 YYEEEE. The germline V and J ends were trimmed by 2 bases and 0 bases, with 12 bases remaining between them. A note on this clonotype: Its target is not known.

The chain carries TRBV5-6 and TRBJ1-3, with a weak D call TRBD1 (5 bases). The receptor's source is a human donor with multiple sclerosis. Sequencing was done on a sample of CD4+ T cells from PBMCs. In DNA form, the CDR3 reads TGTGCCAGCAGCTTACTCGGGACGGGCTCTGGAAACACCATATATTTT. This codes for CASSLLGTGSGNTIYF.